The 18 T cell receptor beta chains listed next were all sequenced from one sample in a study of identical twins. TCRdb re-derived calls from the 5' RACE reads in MiXCR, one entry per CDR3 protein. Here the sample spans under 800,000 distinct CDR3 sequences, around 20% being singletons. These data are also associated with another study on T cells expressing NK-cell markers.

The sample was PBMCs. The receptors derive from a woman aged 18-30 years in good health.

The chain employs TRBV5-1 and TRBJ2-2; possible D gene TRBD2, 5 bases. CDR1 and CDR2 from the germline V gene are SGHRS and YFSETQ. The CDR3 extends over 17 amino acids. V gave up 4 bases and J gave up 7 bases, with 23 bases separating them. The DNA for the CDR3 is TGCGCCAGCAGCCTCGGCTCACTGGCGGGTTACGTCGGGGAGCTGTTTTTT. Encoded protein: CASSLGSLAGYVGELFF.

This clonotype has a handful of counts. J is TRBJ2-7 and V is TRBV20-1; D is uncertain. CDR1 and CDR2 from the germline V gene are DFQATT and SNEGSKA (reference sequence). The CDR3 spans 14 residues. The V end lost 5 bases, the J end lost 0 bases, and 14 bases lay between the germline ends. CDR3 DNA sequence: TGCAGTGCTCCGAGTCCTACACTCTCCTACGAGCAGTACTTC. It yields the protein CSAPSPTLSYEQYF.

The V and J genes are TRBV20-1 and TRBJ2-3; tentatively, D is TRBD2 (6 bases). Germline CDR1 reads DFQATT; CDR2 reads SNEGSKA (reference sequence). This CDR3 contains 14 residues. DNA for the CDR3: TGCAGCACAGCGCGGGGAGGCTACACAGATACGCAGTATTTT. Its translation is CSTARGGYTDTQYF.

The chain combines TRBV14 with TRBJ2-1; D gene unclear. This CDR3 is 13 amino acids long. V lost 0 bases, J lost 6 bases, and 6 bases lay in between. In germline, CDR1 is SGHDN, CDR2 FVKESK. The CDR3 is CASSQERSNEQFF. The DNA for the CDR3 is TGTGCCAGCAGCCAAGAAAGGTCCAATGAGCAGTTCTTC.

Ten or more counts support this clonotype. The V and J genes are TRBV27 and TRBJ1-1; a weak D match, TRBD1 (6 bases). Trimming pared 3 bases from V and 5 bases from J, leaving 13 bases between. The CDR3 is 14 residues long. CDR1 MNHEY and CDR2 SMNVEV come from the germline V gene (reference sequence). In nucleotides, the CDR3 is TGTGCCAGCAGTTTGAGGGGGTTAGGGACTGAAGCTTTCTTT. Translating gives CASSLRGLGTEAFF.

The chain recombines TRBV12-3 or TRBV12-4 with TRBJ1-2, with a possible D match to TRBD1 (5 bases). This CDR3 region has 13 residues. V dropped 7 bases and J dropped 4 bases, with 13 bases sitting between them. CDR3 nucleotide sequence: TGTGCCAGCACTGTCATCGGGGCCTATGGCTACACCTTC. Protein product: CASTVIGAYGYTF.

The genes are TRBV6-1 and TRBJ2-7, with 7 bases that match TRBD2. Trimming removed 11 bases from V and 4 bases from J; junction bases left unmatched: 11. This CDR3 spans 13 amino acids. The germline CDR1 and CDR2 sequences are MNHNS and SASEGT. CDR3 residues: CACALRERYEQYF. The CDR3, as DNA: TGTGCCTGCGCATTGCGGGAGCGATACGAGCAGTACTTC.

About this clonotype: This may be a read error: a much more frequent sequence differs by one nucleotide. This rearrangement joins TRBV20-1 to TRBJ2-3; a weak D match, TRBD2 (7 bases). The CDR3 sequence is 19 residues long. Germline values: CDR1 DFQATT, CDR2 SNEGSKA (reference sequence). CDR3 protein: CSARALAWRGPYSRDTQYF. CDR3 bases: TGCAGTGCTAGAGCCTTAGCTTGGCGGGGGCCGTATAGCAGAGATACGCAGTATTTT.

This clonotype was counted between two and nine times. The chain recombines TRBV25-1 with TRBJ1-2; maybe TRBD1 (5 bases). This CDR3 region has 16 residues. Germline assignment: CDR1 MGHDK and CDR2 SYGVNS. The V and J ends lost 2 bases and 7 bases respectively, with 20 bases between them. CDR3 sequence (DNA): TGTGCCAGCAGTGAAAGGAGGAATGATGGGGGGGGTGGCTACACCTTC. Translated, it gives CASSERRNDGGGGYTF.

This clonotype was recorded a few times. J is TRBJ2-3 and V is TRBV6-5, with D perhaps matching TRBD1 or TRBD2 (5 bases each). V shed 5 bases and J shed 6 bases, with 18 bases lying between them. Germline V lookup: CDR1 MNHEY, CDR2 SVGAGI. The CDR3 is 15 amino acids. CDR3 loop: CASSLQSGGADTQYF. For the CDR3, the DNA is TGTGCCAGCAGTCTACAGAGCGGTGGGGCGGATACGCAGTATTTT.

This chain uses TRBV12-3 or TRBV12-4 with TRBJ1-4; D is ambiguous. The CDR3 is 14 amino acids. Deletions cut 5 bases from V and 4 bases from J, with 11 bases between. This chain's CDR3 is CASSRTANNEKLFF. The CDR3 nucleotides read TGTGCCAGCAGTAGGACGGCAAATAATGAAAAACTGTTTTTT.

There are a few counts of this clonotype. An end of the junction does not agree with germline; a read error may underlie this. The gene calls are TRBV6-4 and TRBJ2-7, with 8 nucleotides matching TRBD1. The CDR3 covers 11 residues. Germline V lookup: CDR1 MRHNA, CDR2 SNTAGT. The CDR3 coding sequence is TGTGCCAGCAGTGACCCGGGACAGGCTCGCTTC. It is translated as CASSDPGQARF.

This clonotype turned up a few times. CDR3 sequence (DNA): TGTGCCAGCTCACCAGGGGAGGTTACGCAGTATTTT. Its protein product is CASSPGEVTQYF. The chain carries TRBV18 and TRBJ2-3, with a weak D call TRBD2 (6 bases). The CDR3 extends over 12 amino acids. V was clipped by 2 bases and J by 8 bases, with 8 bases between them. Germline loops: CDR1 KGHSH, CDR2 LQKENI.

This rearrangement joins TRBV12-3 or TRBV12-4 to TRBJ1-2; D remains ambiguous. Trimming cost V 5 bases and J 4 bases, with 17 bases left between them. This CDR3 is 15 amino acids long. The DNA for the CDR3 is TGTGCCAGCAGTACCTCCTCCGGGGATCGCTATGGCTACACCTTC. The encoded protein is CASSTSSGDRYGYTF.

This clonotype came up a few times. V is TRBV7-3 and J is TRBJ2-5, with 9 bases aligning to TRBD2. The germline CDR1 and CDR2 sequences are SGHTA and FQGTGA. The CDR3 length is 15 residues. J gave up 2 bases and V 6 bases, and 7 bases lay outside the gene matches. The CDR3 nucleotides read TGTGCCAGCAGTCGTAGCGGGGGAGAGCAAGAGACCCAGTACTTC. This encodes CASSRSGGEQETQYF.

This clonotype was seen only a few times. The CDR3: CAINTGGSYEQYF. CDR3 nucleotide sequence: TGTGCCATCAACACGGGGGGATCCTACGAGCAGTACTTC. The chain is built from TRBV10-3 and TRBJ2-7, with TRBD2 matching over 7 bases. V was clipped by 7 bases and J by 1 base; unmatched bases: 4. The germline V gene encodes CDR1 ENHRY and CDR2 SYGVKD. CDR3 size: 13 residues.

This clonotype has only a few counts. The gene calls are TRBV7-9 and TRBJ2-2; 9 bases align to TRBD2. V trimming: 5 bases; J trimming: 6 bases; junction bases outside the gene matches: 7. The CDR3 length is 15 residues. The germline gives CDR1 SEHNR, CDR2 FQNEAQ (reference sequence). CDR3 protein: CASSRTSAVAGELFF. CDR3 nucleotides: TGTGCCAGCAGCCGGACTAGCGCCGTCGCCGGGGAGCTGTTTTTT.

There are a few counts of this clonotype. The rearrangement links TRBV6-2 or TRBV6-3 to TRBJ2-7, with D unclear. Germline loops: CDR1 MNHEY, CDR2 SVGEGT. Trimming removed 0 bases from V and 2 bases from J, with 14 bases in between. This CDR3 is built from 16 residues. The CDR3 region has the DNA TGTGCCAGCAGTTACTCTTCCCGTTCGGCCCCCTACGAGCAGTACTTC. Residues: CASSYSSRSAPYEQYF.